Following are 24 T cell receptor beta chains from one sample sequenced in a study of cytomegalovirus exposure and HLA in healthy donors. PCR involved 60 Vbeta and 13 Jbeta primers. The table came from immunoSEQ multiplex PCR; TCRdb's copy has only in-frame clones and leaves some out. This repertoire shows around 200,000 clones, 55% to 75% found once; its top ten account for around 2.6%. The specimen was PBMCs. The receptor source for this set is a man between 40 and 49 years old in good health and CMV-seropositive.

The chain combines TRBV28 with TRBJ2-1, with 13 bases aligning to TRBD2. Germline assignment: CDR1 MDHEN and CDR2 SYDVKM. Losses at the gene ends were 1 base for V and 9 bases for J; bases not matched to a gene: 6. The CDR3 has 16 residues. This CDR3 is CASSLSLAGGRSEQFF. CDR3 DNA: TGTGCCAGCAGTTTATCACTAGCGGGGGGGCGAAGTGAGCAGTTCTTC.

The V gene is TRBV7-9, the J gene TRBJ1-4; D perhaps matches TRBD1 (5 bases). The V end lost 5 bases, the J end lost 3 bases, and 13 bases lay between the germline ends. This CDR3 has 15 amino acids. In germline, CDR1 is SEHNR, CDR2 FQNEAQ (reference sequence). CDR3 nucleotides: TGTGCCAGCAGCAGAGCTCAGGGTTCTAATGAAAAACTGTTTTTT. The encoded protein is CASSRAQGSNEKLFF.

This chain links TRBV7-6 with TRBJ1-1; D remains ambiguous. V lost 5 bases to trimming and J lost 3 bases, with 13 bases between them. The CDR3 has 14 amino acids. Germline V gene data show CDR1 as SGHVS and CDR2 as FNYEAQ. The CDR3 reads CASSQWAGDTEAFF. Written as DNA, the CDR3 is TGTGCCAGCAGCCAGTGGGCGGGCGACACTGAAGCTTTCTTT.

In its sample, this clone was seen a few times. The chain is built from TRBV2 and TRBJ2-7, with 8 bases fitting TRBD1. The CDR3 runs 19 residues. CDR1 and CDR2 from the germline V gene are SNHLY and FYNNEI. J gave up 0 bases and V 5 bases, and 18 bases lay outside the gene matches. The CDR3 here is CASSSSLPGQAFPSYEQYF. In DNA form, the CDR3 reads TGTGCCAGCAGTTCAAGCTTACCGGGACAGGCATTCCCCTCCTACGAGCAGTACTTC.

The chain carries TRBV13 and TRBJ2-5, with 11 bases that match TRBD2. The CDR3 is made up of 16 amino acids. Germline CDR1 is PRHDT and CDR2 is FYEKMQ (reference sequence). After removal of 2 bases from V and 2 bases from J, the junction contained 4 bases not matched to a gene. CDR3 amino acids: CASSLTGTSGQETQYF. The CDR3 DNA sequence: TGTGCCAGCAGCTTAACCGGGACTAGCGGTCAAGAGACCCAGTACTTC. Together with reference TRBV13 and TRBJ2-5, the CDR3 gives the full variable domain: AAGVIQSPRHLIKEKRETATLKCYPIPRHDTVYWYQQGPGQDPQFLISFYEKMQSDKGSIPDRFSAQQFSDYHSELNMSSLELGDSALYFCASSLTGTSGQETQYFGPGTRLLVL.

V and J are TRBV4-1 and TRBJ1-3, with no clear D. The CDR3 spans 15 residues. Germline CDR1 MGHRA, CDR2 YSYEKL. Trimming shortened V by 1 base and J by 4 bases, and 11 bases separated the two germline ends. The CDR3 spells CASSQAWEVGNTIYF. In DNA, the CDR3 is TGCGCCAGCAGCCAAGCGTGGGAGGTCGGAAACACCATATATTTT.

In its sample, this clone was seen a few times. The rearrangement uses TRBV14 and TRBJ1-6; D remains ambiguous. This CDR3 comprises 14 residues. Germline V lookup: CDR1 SGHDN, CDR2 FVKESK. Trimming stripped 6 bases from V and 9 bases from J, with 15 bases between. CDR3 loop: CASSPRLLGSPLHF. The CDR3 DNA is TGTGCCAGCAGTCCCAGGCTGCTTGGTTCACCCCTCCACTTT.

The rearrangement links TRBV6-5 to TRBJ1-4; D is undetermined. The CDR3 is made up of 15 amino acids. Deletions cut 2 bases from V and 7 bases from J, with 14 bases between. The germline gives CDR1 MNHEY, CDR2 SVGAGI. The CDR3 sequence is CASSYAGQSGEKLFF. The CDR3 DNA is TGTGCCAGCAGTTACGCGGGCCAGTCAGGTGAAAAACTGTTTTTT.

The table lists this clone with a few counts. This sequence joins TRBV19 and TRBJ2-3, with 9 bases fitting TRBD1. Losses at the gene ends were 5 bases for V and 3 bases for J; bases not matched to a gene: 3. The germline CDR1 and CDR2 sequences are LNHDA and SQIVND (reference sequence). The CDR3 covers 14 residues. The CDR3 coding sequence is TGTGCCAGTAGTGAGGGACAGGGTACAGATACGCAGTATTTT. Encoded protein: CASSEGQGTDTQYF.

The chain joins TRBV5-1 to TRBJ2-3; TRBD1 might be the D (5 bases). CDR3 length: 13 amino acids. Trimming took off 3 bases at V and 5 bases at J, with 10 bases between the two ends. CDR1 and CDR2 from the germline V gene are SGHRS and YFSETQ. The CDR3 sequence: CASSSDSLDTQYF. Here the CDR3 DNA reads TGCGCCAGCAGCTCTGACAGCCTAGATACGCAGTATTTT.

The genes are TRBV7-2 and TRBJ1-6; D gene ambiguous. CDR1 is SGHTA and CDR2 is FQGNSA in the germline V gene. The CDR3 is 16 residues long. The V end lost 2 bases, the J end lost 2 bases, and 10 bases lay between the germline ends. In DNA, the CDR3 is TGTGCCAGCAGCTTACTTGATAGAACCTATAATTCACCCCTCCACTTT. This translates into CASSLLDRTYNSPLHF.

Regarding this clone: Other DNA sequences in the sample encode the same CDR3. The chain joins TRBV7-2 to TRBJ2-7; 10 nucleotides line up with TRBD1. The CDR3 runs to 14 residues. V lost 4 bases, J lost 3 bases, and 3 bases stayed unmatched. Germline V lookup: CDR1 SGHTA, CDR2 FQGNSA. The CDR3 coding sequence is TGTGCCAGCAGCTCGCGGACAGGGGGCTACGAGCAGTACTTC. Translating gives CASSSRTGGYEQYF.

The chain links TRBV7-2 to TRBJ2-1, with 13 bases that match TRBD2. The V segment lost 5 bases and the J segment 7 bases; nucleotides outside the gene matches: 8. The CDR3 covers 16 residues. Germline V gene data show CDR1 as SGHTA and CDR2 as FQGNSA. The CDR3, as DNA: TGTGCCAGCAGCCGGAGACTAGCGGGGGGCGTTAATGAGCAGTTCTTC. Translating it yields CASSRRLAGGVNEQFF. Combining the CDR3 with reference TRBV7-2 and TRBJ2-1 gives the whole variable domain GAGVSQSPSNKVTEKGKDVELRCDPISGHTALYWYRQSLGQGLEFLIYFQGNSAPDKSGLPSDRFSAERTGGSVSTLTIQRTQQEDSAVYLCASSRRLAGGVNEQFFGPGTRLTVL.

This clone appeared a few times. V usage is TRBV5-6 and J usage is TRBJ2-4, with a tentative D call TRBD1 (5 bases). CDR3 length: 15 residues. The V gene lost 0 bases and the J gene lost 9 bases, with 16 bases spanning the gap. CDR1 SGHDT and CDR2 YYEEEE come from the germline V gene. The CDR3 region has the DNA TGTGCCAGCAGCTTGGAACAGGTGGGCATGGGCATTCAGTACTTC. Its protein product is CASSLEQVGMGIQYF.

DNA of the CDR3: TGTGCCAGCAGCTTGCCCCCAGGGGGCGACGGCTACACCTTC. Its protein is CASSLPPGGDGYTF. The chain joins TRBV5-6 to TRBJ1-2; 8 bases line up with TRBD1. Germline V gene sequence: CDR1 SGHDT, CDR2 YYEEEE. The CDR3 covers 14 residues. V was clipped by 1 base and J by 8 bases; unmatched bases: 7.

The rearrangement joins TRBV18 to TRBJ1-5; D ambiguous. Germline CDR1 and CDR2: KGHSH and LQKENI. The CDR3 spans 14 residues. V lost 4 bases and J 7 bases, leaving 14 bases between the germline ends. The CDR3, as DNA: TGTGCCAGCTCACAAGCCGGGAGCCCGCAGCCCCAGCATTTT. Its translation: CASSQAGSPQPQHF.

V and J are TRBV5-6 and TRBJ2-5; unclear D gene. The DNA end lines up better with TRBJ2-7; the J call may be wrong. Looked up from germline, CDR1 is SGHDT and CDR2 is YYEEEE. The CDR3 has 13 amino acids. The CDR3 DNA reads TGTGCCAGCAGCTTGGGGCCGAGCGACGAGCAGTACTTC. Its protein is CASSLGPSDEQYF.

The chain combines TRBV5-1 with TRBJ2-6; TRBD2 matches 7 bases. This CDR3 comprises 17 residues. Germline CDR1 SGHRS, CDR2 YFSETQ. V lost 4 bases and J lost 4; bases outside the gene matches: 11. CDR3 in DNA: TGCGCCAGCAGCGACCTCTGGGCGGGAGCCGGGGCCAACGTCCTGACTTTC. Translation gives CASSDLWAGAGANVLTF.

J is TRBJ2-3 and V is TRBV7-9, with a weak D call TRBD1 (6 bases). Trimming took 5 bases from V and 5 from J, leaving 20 bases between them. Germline CDR1 SEHNR, CDR2 FQNEAQ (reference sequence). The CDR3 has 16 amino acids. The CDR3 reads CASSHVGQLKGDTQYF. The CDR3 DNA sequence: TGTGCCAGCAGCCACGTCGGACAGCTTAAGGGAGATACGCAGTATTTT.

The chain carries TRBV2 and TRBJ1-2; D ambiguous. Germline values: CDR1 SNHLY, CDR2 FYNNEI. The length of the CDR3 is 13 residues. Trimming left V 6 bases short and J 2 bases short, with 10 bases between. CDR3 amino acids: CASREDGNYGYTF. The CDR3 DNA is TGTGCCAGCAGGGAGGACGGGAACTATGGCTACACCTTC.

The chain employs TRBV2 and TRBJ1-2, with 7 bases that match TRBD1. Germline V gene lookup returns CDR1 SNHLY and CDR2 FYNNEI. V was pared by 9 bases and J by 0 bases, with 10 bases of the junction left unmatched. This CDR3 is 15 amino acids long. CDR3 nucleotide sequence: TGTGCCAGGTCTTTATGGGACAGAGCTAACTATGGCTACACCTTC. Translating it yields CARSLWDRANYGYTF.

This clone was seen only a few times. V is TRBV13 and J is TRBJ2-7, with D perhaps matching TRBD2 (6 bases). CDR1 PRHDT and CDR2 FYEKMQ come from the germline V gene (reference sequence). Trimming took 5 bases from V and 3 from J, leaving 14 bases between them. This CDR3 is 14 amino acids long. The CDR3 loop is CASSMGGSGYEQYF. The CDR3 nucleotides are TGTGCCAGCAGCATGGGAGGTAGCGGCTACGAGCAGTACTTC. Combining the CDR3 with reference TRBV13 and TRBJ2-7 gives the whole variable domain AAGVIQSPRHLIKEKRETATLKCYPIPRHDTVYWYQQGPGQDPQFLISFYEKMQSDKGSIPDRFSAQQFSDYHSELNMSSLELGDSALYFCASSMGGSGYEQYFGPGTRLTVT.

CDR3 loop: CASSPTGGTEAFF. The CDR3 DNA reads TGTGCCAGCAGTCCGACAGGGGGAACTGAAGCTTTCTTT. V and J are TRBV6-1 and TRBJ1-1; 9 bases match TRBD1. CDR3 length equals 13 residues. Trimming at V came to 5 bases and at J to 5 bases, leaving 3 bases not matched to a gene. Germline CDR1 is MNHNS and CDR2 is SASEGT.

The chain is built from TRBV5-1 and TRBJ2-3, with 10 bases aligning to TRBD2. The CDR3 runs to 19 residues. The V gene's germline CDR1 is SGHRS and CDR2 YFSETQ. With 3 bases clipped from V and 2 bases from J, the junction kept 15 bases outside the gene matches. Here the CDR3 reads CASSYTPAGGINPTDTQYF. The CDR3 DNA is TGCGCCAGCAGCTATACACCAGCGGGGGGGATCAATCCCACAGATACGCAGTATTTT.